This paragraph reports one TCR beta chain. What it recognizes is unknown. Some clones are missing from TCRdb's copy, which holds only in-frame ones; the method was immunoSEQ multiplex PCR. The sample has roughly 180,000 clones, 90% to 95% seen once; the top ten hold 0.8% to 1.3%. The sample comes from a study of T cell responses to AZD1222 COVID-19 vaccine. Points from the study as a whole: Donors in the cohort were predominantly white British and more often female, and clonal diversity was possibly underestimated. Spike-specific TCR breadth and depth both grew after two AZD1222 doses. Sampling that yielded the repertoires occurred only after the peak T cell response.

This TCR was sampled from an adult who received the MenACWY meningococcal vaccine as a control. This specimen consisted of peripheral blood, obtained 28 days after the second dose of the MenACWY control vaccine.

Here the CDR3 reads CAIRAGTGNFEAFF. CDR3 in DNA: TGTGCCATCAGAGCCGGGACAGGGAACTTTGAAGCTTTCTTT. The V call is TRBV10-3, the J call TRBJ1-1; 9 bases align to TRBD1. Per the germline V gene, CDR1 is ENHRY and CDR2 is SYGVKD. This CDR3 comprises 14 residues. V shed 6 bases, J shed 7 bases, and the junction held 9 bases outside the gene matches.